Shown below are 26 T cell receptor beta chains from a single sample sequenced in a study of cytomegalovirus exposure and HLA in healthy donors (dated by TCRdb to about 2017). The library was generated by the immunoSEQ multiplex PCR assay. A mixture of 60 forward primers for TCR Vbeta segments and 13 reverse primers for TCR Jbeta segments was used in the multiplex PCR. Drawn from immuneACCESS, this table holds only the in-frame rearrangements with V and J called that TCRdb kept. Clones are partly lost; checked studies trace under half to an unresolved V gene and leave the rest unexplained. The table for this sample lists 85,000 to 100,000 clones; around 84% of them were counted only once. Over 4% of the sample is in the top ten clones. Material for sequencing was PBMCs. Receptor source: a middle-aged woman in good health and CMV-seropositive.

The chain links TRBV19 to TRBJ2-2, with D uncertain. Looked up from germline, CDR1 is LNHDA and CDR2 is SQIVND (reference sequence). V was pared by 4 bases and J by 0 bases, with 6 bases between. The CDR3 has 14 residues. CDR3 sequence (DNA): TGTGCCAGTAGTACTCAGACGAACACCGGGGAGCTGTTTTTT. Protein sequence: CASSTQTNTGELFF.

The chain combines TRBV7-8 with TRBJ2-7; TRBD1 matches at 7 bases. Germline trimming cut 0 bases from V and 0 bases from J; bases unmatched to any gene: 5. Germline-derived CDR1 and CDR2 are SGHVS and FQNEAQ. The CDR3 sequence is 16 residues long. The CDR3 spells CASSLATGQTSYEQYF. The DNA for the CDR3 is TGTGCCAGCAGCTTAGCTACGGGACAGACCTCCTACGAGCAGTACTTC.

The chain has TRBV9 and TRBJ2-7; 14 bases fit TRBD2. The CDR3 length is 18 residues. The germline CDR1 and CDR2 sequences are SGDLS and YYNGEE. With 0 bases clipped from V and 6 bases from J, the junction kept 11 bases outside the gene matches. The CDR3 loop reads CASSVGGGTSGRQSEQYF. CDR3 DNA: TGTGCCAGCAGCGTAGGTGGGGGGACTAGCGGGAGACAGTCCGAGCAGTACTTC.

The chain combines TRBV7-3 with TRBJ2-1; D is unclear. This CDR3 spans 15 amino acids. CDR1 and CDR2 from the germline V gene are SGHTA and FQGTGA. Between the trimmed V and J ends, which lost 2 bases and 0 bases, there was a span of 8 bases. CDR3 sequence (DNA): TGTGCCAGCAGCTTAGGCAGTTCCTCCTACAATGAGCAGTTCTTC. It encodes CASSLGSSSYNEQFF. Supplemented by reference TRBV7-3 and TRBJ2-1, the full variable domain reads GAGVSQTPSNKVTEKGKYVELRCDPISGHTALYWYRQSLGQGPEFLIYFQGTGAADDSGLPNDRFFAVRPEGSVSTLKIQRTERGDSAVYLCASSLGSSSYNEQFFGPGTRLTVL.

V usage is TRBV10-1 and J usage is TRBJ2-2; TRBD2 matches 13 bases. The CDR3 is 16 residues long. The V gene end was trimmed by 8 bases and the J gene end by 2 bases; junction bases not matched to a gene: 5. Looked up from germline, CDR1 is WNHNN and CDR2 is SYGVQD (reference sequence). The CDR3 coding sequence is TGCGCCAGCCAACTAGCGGGAGGGCCAAACACCGGGGAGCTGTTTTTT. Amino acid sequence: CASQLAGGPNTGELFF.

The chain uses TRBV9 and TRBJ2-4; a possible D gene is TRBD1 (6 bases). Trimming cost V 0 bases and J 8 bases, with 12 bases left between them. The CDR3 sequence is 14 residues long. Germline V gives CDR1 SGDLS, CDR2 YYNGEE. The CDR3 DNA reads TGTGCCAGCAGCGTAGGTGGTGAGGGGGACATTCAGTACTTC. As protein: CASSVGGEGDIQYF.

The V and J genes are TRBV5-1 and TRBJ2-6; D unresolved. The CDR3 contains 13 residues. V was shortened by 2 bases and J by 2 bases, with 2 bases between the two germline ends. The germline V gene encodes CDR1 SGHRS and CDR2 YFSETQ. The CDR3 sequence: CASSFAGANVLTF. CDR3 in DNA: TGCGCCAGCAGCTTCGCTGGGGCCAACGTCCTGACTTTC.

The V and J genes are TRBV15 and TRBJ2-1; 8 bases line up with TRBD1. With 0 bases clipped from V and 7 bases from J, the junction kept 8 bases outside the gene matches. The CDR3 is made up of 16 amino acids. Germline assignment: CDR1 LNHNV and CDR2 YYDKDF (reference sequence). CDR3 DNA sequence: TGTGCCACCAGCAGAGAACCAGGGGGCGTAGGAAATGAGCAGTTCTTC. It specifies CATSREPGGVGNEQFF.

The chain is built from TRBV19 and TRBJ2-7; TRBD2 agrees at 14 bases. Germline CDR1 LNHDA, CDR2 SQIVND (reference sequence). The J segment lost 4 bases and the V segment lost 3 bases, leaving 2 bases of the junction unmatched. The CDR3 totals 15 residues. The CDR3 sequence: CASSMTSGREYEQYF. For the CDR3, the DNA is TGTGCCAGTAGTATGACTAGCGGGAGGGAATACGAGCAGTACTTC.

This chain links TRBV11-2 with TRBJ2-7, with D possibly being TRBD1 (7 bases). The length of the CDR3 is 18 residues. The V and J ends lost 4 bases and 3 bases respectively, with 25 bases between them. Germline CDR1 reads SGHAT; CDR2 reads FQNNGV. CDR3 bases: TGTGCCAGCAGCTCACGGGACAGAGGGACCTTAGCGGACTACGAGCAGTACTTC. This encodes CASSSRDRGTLADYEQYF.

This clone has only a few counts. The chain carries TRBV6-1 and TRBJ2-7; TRBD1 might be the D (6 bases). Germline V gene sequence: CDR1 MNHNS, CDR2 SASEGT. This CDR3 comprises 14 residues. With 7 bases removed from V and 1 base from J, the gap between germline ends came to 14 bases. CDR3 residues: CASNLRTASYEQYF. The CDR3, as DNA: TGTGCCAGCAACCTAAGGACAGCATCCTACGAGCAGTACTTC.

The chain joins TRBV6-6 to TRBJ2-2; D possibly corresponds to TRBD2 (5 bases). CDR1 is MNHNY and CDR2 is SVGAGI in the germline V gene (reference sequence). The CDR3 totals 15 residues. With 9 bases removed from V and 4 bases from J, the gap between germline ends came to 18 bases. Written as DNA, the CDR3 is TGTGCCAGTAACCCTCGCGGGCCGCTCACCGGGGAGCTGTTTTTT. It translates to CASNPRGPLTGELFF.

The genes are TRBV5-5 and TRBJ2-3, with D unclear. Germline lookup yields CDR1 SGHKS and CDR2 YYEKEE (reference sequence). Trimming removed 2 bases from V and 4 bases from J, with 5 bases in between. This CDR3 spans 12 amino acids. CDR3 loop: CASSFSSDTQYF. In nucleotides, the CDR3 is TGTGCCAGCAGCTTTTCTTCAGATACGCAGTATTTT.

Only a few counts were recorded for this clone. The chain joins TRBV25-1 to TRBJ1-3; tentatively, D is TRBD1 (5 bases). V was trimmed by 2 bases and J by 0 bases, leaving 14 bases between them. Germline CDR1 reads MGHDK; CDR2 reads SYGVNS. The CDR3 extends over 17 amino acids. CDR3 sequence (DNA): TGTGCCAGCAGTGAAGGCCCGGGACTGATCTCTGGAAACACCATATATTTT. It yields the protein CASSEGPGLISGNTIYF. Full variable domain (outside the CDR3, taken from reference TRBV25-1 and TRBJ1-3): EADIYQTPRYLVIGTGKKITLECSQTMGHDKMYWYQQDPGMELHLIHYSYGVNSTEKGDLSSESTVSRIRTEHFPLTLESARPSHTSQYLCASSEGPGLISGNTIYFGEGSWLTVV.

This chain links TRBV9 with TRBJ2-7; 8 bases agree with TRBD2. Germline CDR1 is SGDLS and CDR2 is YYNGEE. The CDR3 has 15 amino acids. With 0 bases clipped from V and 0 bases from J, the junction kept 2 bases outside the gene matches. The CDR3 region is CASSVGTSGSYEQYF. The CDR3 DNA follows: TGTGCCAGCAGCGTAGGTACTAGCGGCTCCTACGAGCAGTACTTC.

V and J are TRBV2 and TRBJ2-1, with TRBD2 identical over 7 bases. The CDR3 contains 13 residues. V gave up 7 bases and J gave up 4 bases; unmatched junction bases: 4. In germline, CDR1 is SNHLY, CDR2 FYNNEI. CDR3 DNA: TGTGCCAGCAAGGGCGGGAGATACAATGAGCAGTTCTTC. It translates to CASKGGRYNEQFF.

The J gene is TRBJ1-2, the V gene TRBV19, with D hard to call. The CDR3 runs 12 residues. CDR1 is LNHDA and CDR2 is SQIVND in the germline V gene (reference sequence). Trimming pared 3 bases from V and 4 bases from J, leaving 6 bases between. The CDR3 nucleotides read TGTGCCAGTAGTATTGACACCTATGGCTACACCTTC. As protein: CASSIDTYGYTF.

CDR3 residues: CASSLGTSGSDTQYF. CDR3 sequence (DNA): TGTGCCAGCAGCCTCGGGACTAGCGGCTCAGATACGCAGTATTTT. The chain recombines TRBV11-3 with TRBJ2-3, with 11 bases identical to TRBD2. Germline-derived CDR1 and CDR2 are SGHNT and YENEEA. Trimming took 5 bases from V and 4 from J; bases not matched to a gene: 5. The CDR3 contains 15 residues.

This clone appeared a single time. V gene TRBV7-9 combines with J gene TRBJ2-3, with 7 bases fitting TRBD2. CDR1 and CDR2 (germline): SEHNR, FQNEAQ (reference sequence). J was trimmed by 0 bases and V by 1 base; bases with no gene match: 4. The CDR3 consists of 16 residues. This CDR3 reads CASSLVMGGSTDTQYF. As DNA, the CDR3 is TGTGCCAGCAGCTTAGTGATGGGAGGGAGCACAGATACGCAGTATTTT.

The chain joins TRBV5-4 to TRBJ2-3; D is uncertain. Trimming removed 3 bases from V and 5 bases from J, with 16 bases in between. The germline CDR1 and CDR2 sequences are SGHNT and YYREEE (reference sequence). This CDR3 has 15 amino acids. The CDR3 DNA reads TGTGCCAGCAGCTCTGGGCTCCCTGGTAGAGATACGCAGTATTTT. Its protein is CASSSGLPGRDTQYF.

The chain employs TRBV12-2 and TRBJ2-3; the D call TRBD1 from the table was never checked on the DNA. TRBV12-2 is termed a pseudogene. This CDR3 spans 16 amino acids. The CDR3 bases are TGTGCAAGTCGCTTAGCCCGTTGGCCTCTCACAGATACGCAGTATTTT. It is translated as CASRLARWPLTDTQYF.

This sequence joins TRBV11-2 and TRBJ2-4; perhaps TRBD2 as D (6 bases). The CDR3 covers 15 residues. Trimming stripped 1 base from V and 8 bases from J, with 15 bases between. The V gene's germline CDR1 is SGHAT and CDR2 FQNNGV. The CDR3 DNA follows: TGTGCCAGCAGCTTAGCAGCGGGCGTCTCGGACATTCAGTACTTC. Translation gives CASSLAAGVSDIQYF.

The V call is TRBV10-3, the J call TRBJ2-3; TRBD1 matches at 7 bases. CDR1 is ENHRY and CDR2 is SYGVKD in the germline V gene. The length of the CDR3 is 15 residues. J was trimmed by 3 bases and V by 5 bases; bases with no gene match: 8. CDR3 sequence: CAISPTQDRTDTQYF. The CDR3 region has the DNA TGTGCCATCAGTCCGACCCAGGACAGGACAGATACGCAGTATTTT.

The chain joins TRBV15 to TRBJ1-1; weak D call: TRBD1 (6 bases). This CDR3 spans 13 amino acids. V was trimmed by 2 bases and J by 6 bases, leaving 10 bases between them. Germline V lookup: CDR1 LNHNV, CDR2 YYDKDF (reference sequence). This chain's CDR3 is CATSRSRGSEAFF. In DNA, the CDR3 is TGTGCCACCAGCAGATCCAGGGGCTCTGAAGCTTTCTTT.

The chain is built from TRBV5-1 and TRBJ1-2, with D maybe TRBD1 (6 bases). This CDR3 region has 14 residues. CDR1 and CDR2 (germline): SGHRS, YFSETQ. V lost 7 bases and J lost 0, with 13 bases in between. The CDR3 here is CASGTTGTNYGYTF. Written as DNA, the CDR3 is TGCGCCAGCGGCACGACAGGAACTAACTATGGCTACACCTTC.

The chain recombines TRBV13 with TRBJ2-1; weak D call: TRBD1 (6 bases). Germline lookup yields CDR1 PRHDT and CDR2 FYEKMQ (reference sequence). V was shortened by 5 bases and J by 2 bases, with 10 bases between the two germline ends. CDR3 size: 14 residues. The CDR3 DNA follows: TGTGCCAGCAGCACAGGGTTGGCCTACAATGAGCAGTTCTTC. It encodes CASSTGLAYNEQFF.